This T cell receptor (beta chain) was captured in a study of brain T cells in children with intractable seizures. Trimming pared 0 bases from V and 5 bases from J, leaving 8 bases between. Germline CDR1 and CDR2: GTSNPN and SVGIG (reference sequence). The CDR3 extends over 13 amino acids. At least one anti-epileptic drug was given before surgery. Points from the study as a whole: Viral specificity was inferred only from CDR3 similarity; HCMV serostatus was unknown.

The data were produced by immunoSEQ multiplex PCR, yet TCRdb's version contains in-frame clones alone and is incomplete. Of about 110,000 clones listed, 94% are singletons. In the case of this clone: Its antigen is still unknown.

The sequenced sample was peripheral blood, obtained at surgery. The sequence was collected from a boy in the first two years of life with hemimegalencephaly and intractable seizures. The V gene is TRBV30, the J gene TRBJ1-5; no clear D gene. This chain's CDR3 is CAWSVKLDQPQHF. Written as DNA, the CDR3 is TGTGCCTGGAGTGTAAAGTTGGATCAGCCCCAGCATTTT.